The rows below give T cell receptor beta chains drawn from one sample of a study of blood T cells in healthy people across ages. TCRdb redid the calling of the 5' RACE reads with MiXCR, one entry per CDR3 protein. The sample shows fewer than 800,000 distinct CDR3 sequences, 20% to 30% of them seen only once. These data were also reused for a study on T cells of mothers and their children.

The sequenced material came from blood. These receptors were taken from a boy younger than 18 in good health. CDR3s include the opening cysteine and the closing phenylalanine or tryptophan. D genes are given only for firm matches. The size entry is marked missing in some rows and otherwise reads once, few, many or a size class.

TRBV7-9	-	16	TRBJ2-5	TRBD1	TGTGCCAGCAGCTCCTTGATTACAGGGGGCAAAGAGACCCAGTACTTC	CASSSLITGGKETQYF
TRBV9	few	14	TRBJ1-2	-	TGTGCCAGCAGCCTTAGAGACACTAACTATGGCTACACCTTC	CASSLRDTNYGYTF
TRBV5-1	few	15	TRBJ2-7	-	TGCGCCAGCAGCGTTGACGTGGGGGCCACCTACGAGCAGTACTTC	CASSVDVGATYEQYF
TRBV7-2	-	17	TRBJ2-5	TRBD2	TGTGCCAGCAGCCCAGGGAGACTAGCGGGGGGCCAAGAGACCCAGTACTTC	CASSPGRLAGGQETQYF
TRBV12-3/TRBV12-4	few	19	TRBJ2-5	TRBD2	TGTGCCAGCAGTCCCCGGACTAGCGGGGATTCTAGTCCCTGGGAGACCCAGTACTTC	CASSPRTSGDSSPWETQYF
TRBV11-2	-	13	TRBJ2-1	-	TGTGCCAGCAGCTTAGCCTCTAACAATGAGCAGTTCTTC	CASSLASNNEQFF
TRBV9	-	16	TRBJ2-2	TRBD2	TGTGCCAGCAGCGTAGTTAGTAGCGGGGCGAGCGGGGAGCTGTTTTTT	CASSVVSSGASGELFF
TRBV12-3/TRBV12-4	-	13	TRBJ2-7	-	TGTGCCAGCAGTTATAGGGACGTTTACGAGCAGTACTTC	CASSYRDVYEQYF
TRBV7-8	-	12	TRBJ2-1	-	TGTGCCAGCAGCGAGGACTATCTGGAGCAGTTCTTC	CASSEDYLEQFF
TRBV7-3	-	15	TRBJ2-1	TRBD2	TGTGCCAGCAGCTTACGGCGGGGGGTCTACAATGAGCAGTTCTTC	CASSLRRGVYNEQFF
TRBV20-1	few	14	TRBJ1-5	TRBD1	TGCAGTGCTAGAGATCGGGACAGATATCAGCCCCAGCATTTT	CSARDRDRYQPQHF
TRBV28	-	17	TRBJ2-5	TRBD1	TGTGCCAGCAGTTCACAGCGACAGGGTCTCGACGGGGAGACCCAGTACTTC	CASSSQRQGLDGETQYF
TRBV11-2	few	15	TRBJ1-6	TRBD1	TGTGCCAGCAGCTTAGCAGGGGGGGGATATTCACCCCTCCACTTT	CASSLAGGGYSPLHF
TRBV29-1	few	14	TRBJ2-5	-	TGCAGCGGGACCGGGACACCAAACGTTGAGACCCAGTACTTC	CSGTGTPNVETQYF
TRBV12-3/TRBV12-4	-	13	TRBJ1-2	TRBD1	TGTGCCAGCAGTCCCCGGACAGGCTGTGGCTACACCTTC	CASSPRTGCGYTF
TRBV20-1	few	12	TRBJ2-7	TRBD1	TGCAGTGCTATTGACAGGGTCTACGAGCAGTACTTC	CSAIDRVYEQYF
TRBV28	few	13	TRBJ1-3	TRBD1	TGTGCCAGCAGCCCGACAGGGCCGGGGACCATATATTTT	CASSPTGPGTIYF
TRBV29-1	once	14	TRBJ1-2	-	TGCAGCGTGGAAACACAGGGAGCTAACTATGGCTACACCTTC	CSVETQGANYGYTF
TRBV4-1	-	13	TRBJ2-1	-	TGCGCCAGCAGCCAAGTGGGGAGCGATGAGCAGTTCTTC	CASSQVGSDEQFF
TRBV29-1	-	12	TRBJ1-2	TRBD1	TGCAGCGTAGGGGGGGACAGCTATGGCTACACCTTC	CSVGGDSYGYTF
TRBV28	few	14	TRBJ2-7	-	TGTGCCAGCAGTTTTAGGACAGCGGACTACGAGCAGTACTTC	CASSFRTADYEQYF
TRBV29-1	-	13	TRBJ2-2	-	TGCAGCGTTGGACTAGACGACACCGGGGAGCTGTTTTTT	CSVGLDDTGELFF
TRBV7-9	-	13	TRBJ2-7	TRBD2	TGTGCCAGCAGCGGATCAGCGGGGGCCGAGCAGTACTTC	CASSGSAGAEQYF
TRBV20-1	-	14	TRBJ2-1	TRBD2	TGCAGTGCTAGACGGACTAGCGGGGGGGGTGAGCAGTTCTTC	CSARRTSGGGEQFF
TRBV29-1	-	11	TRBJ2-7	-	TGCAGCGTTGAAGCGGGGAACGAGCAGTACTTC	CSVEAGNEQYF
TRBV6-5	-	11	TRBJ2-7	-	TGTGCCAGCGGGAATGGTTACGAGCAGTACTTC	CASGNGYEQYF
TRBV6-5	few	15	TRBJ2-5	-	TGTGCCAGCAGACAAGGAGGGGCTAATTTAGAGACCCAGTACTTC	CASRQGGANLETQYF
TRBV18	few	16	TRBJ2-4	-	TGTGCCAGCTCTCTCGACATGCTACTAGCCAAAAACATTCAGTACTTC	CASSLDMLLAKNIQYF
TRBV14	-	15	TRBJ2-7	TRBD1	TGTGCCAGCAGCCAAGCCGGACAGGGGTCCTACGAGCAGTACTTC	CASSQAGQGSYEQYF
TRBV5-1	-	15	TRBJ2-3	-	TGCGCCAGCAGCTTGGCCATTTCTAGCACAGATACGCAGTATTTT	CASSLAISSTDTQYF
TRBV18	-	11	TRBJ2-7	-	TGTGCCAGCTCACCGGGGTCCCTCCCGTACTTC	CASSPGSLPYF
TRBV6-5	once	15	TRBJ1-3	-	TGTGCCAGCAGCCAGGCTCACACCTCTGGAAACACCATATATTTT	CASSQAHTSGNTIYF
TRBV5-1	few	15	TRBJ2-5	TRBD1	TGCGCCAGCAGCTTGGGGACAGGGTCGAAGGAGACCCAGTACTTC	CASSLGTGSKETQYF
TRBV7-2	-	13	TRBJ2-7	TRBD2	TGTGCCAGCTCCCAGCGGGAGAGTCACGAGCAGTACTTC	CASSQRESHEQYF
TRBV29-1	few	14	TRBJ2-5	TRBD1	TGCAGCGTTAAGCGACAGGGGATACAAGAGACCCAGTACTTC	CSVKRQGIQETQYF
TRBV29-1	-	16	TRBJ1-2	TRBD1	TGCAGCGTTGATATCCCGAGGGACAGGGACAACTATGGCTACACCTTC	CSVDIPRDRDNYGYTF
TRBV14	-	16	TRBJ1-4	-	TGTGCCAGCAGCCAGTTTTCGGGTACGGCTAATGAAAAACTGTTTTTT	CASSQFSGTANEKLFF
TRBV7-9	few	15	TRBJ1-4	-	TGTGCCAGCAGCCCGCCCTTGGGACCTAATGAAAAACTGTTTTTT	CASSPPLGPNEKLFF
TRBV7-6	-	14	TRBJ2-3	TRBD2	TGTGCCAGCAGCAGTGGGCGGGGGGCAGATACGCAGTATTTT	CASSSGRGADTQYF